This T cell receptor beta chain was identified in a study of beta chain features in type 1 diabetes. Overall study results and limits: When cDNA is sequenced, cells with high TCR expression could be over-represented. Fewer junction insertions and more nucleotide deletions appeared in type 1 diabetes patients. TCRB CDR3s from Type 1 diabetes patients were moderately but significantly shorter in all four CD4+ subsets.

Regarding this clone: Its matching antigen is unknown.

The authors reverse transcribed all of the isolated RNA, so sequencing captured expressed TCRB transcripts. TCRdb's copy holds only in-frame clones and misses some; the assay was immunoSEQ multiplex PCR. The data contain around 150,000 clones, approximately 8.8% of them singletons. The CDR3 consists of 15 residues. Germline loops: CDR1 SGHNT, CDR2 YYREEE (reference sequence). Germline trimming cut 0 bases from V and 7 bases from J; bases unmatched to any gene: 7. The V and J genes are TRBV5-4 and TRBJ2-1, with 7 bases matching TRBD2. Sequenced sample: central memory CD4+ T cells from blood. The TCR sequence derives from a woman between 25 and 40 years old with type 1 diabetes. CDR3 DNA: TGTGCCAGCAGCTTGGAGCGCGGGAGTCATAATGAGCAGTTCTTC. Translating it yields CASSLERGSHNEQFF.